The entry below gives a single T cell receptor (beta chain) sequence along with its context. CD45RO-negative, CCR7-positively selected cells formed the naive CD8 fraction, excluding terminally differentiated effector memory CD45RA+ cells. The CDR3 extends over 18 amino acids. The V and J ends lost 5 bases and 6 bases, in that order; junction bases with no gene match: 18. Germline loops: CDR1 SEHNR, CDR2 FQNEAQ (reference sequence). Libraries were prepared by immunoSEQ multiplex PCR; TCRdb keeps only in-frame clonotypes and omits some of them. This sample carries around 1,900,000 clones, roughly 95% of them seen once, and the ten largest clones take about 1.7%. The data derive from a study of shared clonotypes between healthy human individuals.

The chain employs TRBV7-9 and TRBJ2-2; TRBD1 agrees at 7 bases. Specimen: naive CD8+ T cells from PBMCs. The source of this sequence is a man younger than 30 in good health. Some clones in this sample may be carry-over from other donors' samples. The CDR3, as DNA: TGTGCCAGCAGCCCCGGTTGGGGACAGATCTTGGGGCCCGGGGAGCTGTTTTTT. Protein sequence: CASSPGWGQILGPGELFF. Combining the CDR3 with reference TRBV7-9 and TRBJ2-2 gives the whole variable domain DTGVSQNPRHKITKRGQNVTFRCDPISEHNRLYWYRQTLGQGPEFLTYFQNEAQLEKSRLLSDRFSAERPKGSFSTLEIQRTEQGDSAMYLCASSPGWGQILGPGELFFGEGSRLTVL.